This T cell receptor (beta chain) was identified in a study of vaccination and CD4 T cells after COVID-19. As for the study in general: Convalescents were six males and four females, two of them Hispanic.

Germline values: CDR1 SGDLS, CDR2 YYNGEE. The CDR3 covers 17 residues. Sequencing of cultured CD4+ T cell DNA used the Oncomine TCR Beta short-read assay. TCRdb re-analysed the PCR reads in MiXCR, keeping a single row per CDR3 protein. The sample records 13,000 or so distinct CDR3 sequences, about two thirds being singletons. The treatment is: approximately 11-day PBMC culture with coronavirus spike peptide pools or control peptides (ViraFEST assay). The authors cultured around 1.9 million PBMCs per well with roughly 10 IU/ml IL-2 and about 10 ug/ml peptide pools. Note on this clonotype: Its antigen is as yet unknown.

The sample was CD4+ T cells from blood, cultured in vitro. The origin of this receptor is a human donor who had recovered from COVID-19. V is TRBV9 and J is TRBJ2-7; 9 bases agree with TRBD1. The DNA end lines up better with TRBJ2-5; the J call may be wrong. For the CDR3, the DNA is TGTGCCAGCAATAACCCGGGACAGGGAAGCAAACAAGAGACCCAGTACTTC. Translating it yields CASNNPGQGSKQETQYF.